This T cell receptor (beta chain) stems from a study of T cell changes during pregnancy in multiple sclerosis. V shed 2 bases, J shed 6 bases, and the junction held 4 bases outside the gene matches. The germline V gene encodes CDR1 SGDLS and CDR2 YYNGEE. This CDR3 is 14 amino acids long. The protocol was immunoSEQ multiplex PCR, while the TCRdb copy is restricted to in-frame clones and leaves out a portion. The repertoire holds tens of thousands of clones, with 80% to 95% as singletons. This sample comprised peripheral blood, obtained in the third trimester of pregnancy. This TCR was recovered from a female donor in good health, enrolled as a control in a pregnancy study. V gene TRBV9 combines with J gene TRBJ1-4, with TRBD1 matching 7 bases. CDR3 in DNA: TGTGCCAGCAGCGTGAGACAGGGCGATGAAAAACTGTTTTTT. It encodes CASSVRQGDEKLFF.